This T cell receptor beta chain appears in the sequencing data of a study of T cells in tuberculosis. About the study: IGRA-negative adolescents, IGRA-positive adolescents with latent tuberculosis and adults with active tuberculosis formed this South African cohort. Study results and caveats: Using the GMM-specific repertoire gave 85% to 90% accuracy versus approximately 66% with motifs. Active tuberculosis alpha repertoires lay closer to GMM-specific TCRs than controls'.

The method was immunoSEQ multiplex PCR; TCRdb's version includes in-frame clones alone and lacks a portion of them. Of roughly 30,000 clones detected, 90% to 95% appear once; the ten largest clones hold about 2.2%. In its sample, this clone was seen once. The antigen remains unidentified. Sequenced material: PBMCs. The sequence came from a donor aged 10-29 years with latent tuberculosis or without tuberculosis infection.

Here the CDR3 reads CASSRTPWGERYNEQFF. The CDR3 DNA reads TGCGCCAGCAGCCGGACCCCCTGGGGGGAGAGATACAATGAGCAGTTCTTC. The chain couples TRBV4-3 to TRBJ2-1; D might be TRBD2 (6 bases). Trimming shortened V by 4 bases and J by 4 bases, and 20 bases separated the two germline ends. CDR1 LGHNA and CDR2 YSLEER come from the germline V gene. The CDR3 is 17 amino acids.